Sequencing of this TCR beta chain was carried out in a study of PD-L1 blockade in urothelial cancer. Study findings and constraints: Tumor-associated blood clones were expanded more by durable-benefit patients at 3 weeks.

This clone occurred once. The antigen remains unidentified. Added to each PCR by spiking were synthetic TCR analog templates. The method was immunoSEQ multiplex PCR; TCRdb's version includes in-frame clones alone and lacks a portion of them. The sample consists of fewer than 45,000 clones, about a third of them appearing once. The specimen was tumor tissue, collected before atezolizumab (anti-PD-L1) treatment. This TCR derives from a man in his sixties with urothelial cancer.

CDR3 DNA sequence: TGTGCCAGCTCCCTCTCTCGGACAGGGACCAATCAGCCCCAGCATTTT. This codes for CASSLSRTGTNQPQHF. The chain has TRBV18 and TRBJ1-5; 8 bases fit TRBD1. The V and J ends lost 6 bases and 3 bases, in that order; junction bases with no gene match: 10. Germline assignment: CDR1 KGHSH and CDR2 LQKENI. The CDR3 is 16 residues long. The variable domain in full, with the rest retrieved from reference TRBV18 and TRBJ1-5, is NAGVMQNPRHLVRRRGQEARLRCSPMKGHSHVYWYRQLPEEGLKFMVYLQKENIIDESGMPKERFSAEFPKEGPSILRIQQVVRGDSAAYFCASSLSRTGTNQPQHFGDGTRLSIL.